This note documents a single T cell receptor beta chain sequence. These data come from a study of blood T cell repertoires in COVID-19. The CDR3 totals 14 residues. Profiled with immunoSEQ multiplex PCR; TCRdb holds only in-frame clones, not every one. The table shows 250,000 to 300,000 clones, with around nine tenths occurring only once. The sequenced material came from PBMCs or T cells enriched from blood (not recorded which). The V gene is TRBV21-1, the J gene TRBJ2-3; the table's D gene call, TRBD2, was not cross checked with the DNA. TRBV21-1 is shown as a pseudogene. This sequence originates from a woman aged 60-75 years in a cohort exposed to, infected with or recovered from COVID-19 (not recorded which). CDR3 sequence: CASSSSGCTDTQYF. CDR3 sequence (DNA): TGTGCCAGCAGCAGTAGCGGGTGCACAGATACGCAGTATTTT.